The 8 T cell receptor beta chains below all came from one sample that was sequenced in a study of blood T cell repertoires in COVID-19. Assay: immunoSEQ multiplex PCR; the TCRdb copy retains only in-frame clones and omits some. The table lists about 160,000 clones, less than 85% of them singletons, with 2.5% to 4% in the top ten. The sample consisted of peripheral blood. These receptors were taken from a human donor with acute or convalescent COVID-19. The donor label of this sample is uncertain.

This chain links TRBV2 with TRBJ1-5; TRBD1 agrees at 9 bases. This CDR3 contains 16 residues. Germline values: CDR1 SNHLY, CDR2 FYNNEI. The ends lost 6 bases at V and 1 base at J; junction bases unmatched: 7. The CDR3 region is CASSRMTGGSNQPQHF. Here the CDR3 DNA reads TGTGCCAGCAGCCGAATGACAGGGGGGAGCAATCAGCCCCAGCATTTT.

This chain joins TRBV7-8 and TRBJ1-4, with D possibly matching TRBD1 (6 bases). The CDR3 length is 16 residues. The germline CDR1 and CDR2 sequences are SGHVS and FQNEAQ. The V and J ends lost 5 bases and 3 bases respectively, with 16 bases between them. The CDR3 DNA reads TGTGCCAGCAGCCCTCCTACAGGGTTTTCTAATGAAAAACTGTTTTTT. Translation gives CASSPPTGFSNEKLFF.

V and J are TRBV7-3 and TRBJ2-2, with a tentative D call TRBD1 (5 bases). The CDR3 totals 15 residues. The V and J ends lost 5 bases and 3 bases respectively, with 13 bases between them. Germline V gene sequence: CDR1 SGHTA, CDR2 FQGTGA. Here the CDR3 reads CASSPRLGDTGELFF. The CDR3 DNA sequence: TGTGCCAGCAGCCCTCGTTTAGGGGACACCGGGGAGCTGTTTTTT.

This clone was seen once. The V call is TRBV3-1 (or the pseudogene TRBV3-2), the J call TRBJ1-5; no clear D. Per germline, CDR1 LGHDT and CDR2 YNNKEL (reference sequence). V lost 1 base and J lost 0, with 10 bases in between. CDR3 length equals 16 residues. CDR3 bases: TGTGCCAGCAGCCAAGGCCGGGGAGGTAGCAATCAGCCCCAGCATTTT. Protein product: CASSQGRGGSNQPQHF.

The chain carries TRBV6-5 and TRBJ1-1, with D unclear. The germline CDR1 and CDR2 sequences are MNHEY and SVGAGI. Trimming stripped 4 bases from V and 1 base from J, with 16 bases between. The CDR3 length is 16 residues. CDR3 residues: CASSSQPGGGNTEAFF. The CDR3 DNA follows: TGTGCCAGCAGTTCCCAACCAGGTGGTGGGAACACTGAAGCTTTCTTT.

V gene TRBV5-1 combines with J gene TRBJ2-3; 12 nucleotides align to TRBD1. V dropped 6 bases and J dropped 7; count of bases not matched to a gene: 12. The CDR3 runs 16 residues. Per the germline V gene, CDR1 is SGHRS and CDR2 is YFSETQ. The CDR3 nucleotides read TGCGCCAGCATACCTATGGGACAGGGGGCGTCATATACGCAGTATTTT. Protein sequence: CASIPMGQGASYTQYF.

The chain has TRBV7-8 and TRBJ1-5; 9 positions match TRBD1. Unmatched junction bases numbered 7, after V lost 1 base and J lost 9 bases. This CDR3 region has 15 residues. Germline V CDR1 and CDR2: SGHVS, FQNEAQ. The CDR3 loop is CASSLGDRVATPQHF. CDR3 DNA sequence: TGTGCCAGCAGCTTAGGGGACAGGGTTGCTACGCCCCAGCATTTT.

The rearrangement joins TRBV4-2 to TRBJ1-6; a weak D match, TRBD1 (6 bases). Per germline, CDR1 LGHNA and CDR2 YNFKEQ. This CDR3 region has 16 residues. Trimming stripped 1 base from V and 5 bases from J, with 12 bases between. CDR3 region: CASSQAGVVDNSPLHF. CDR3 DNA sequence: TGTGCCAGCAGCCAAGCAGGGGTAGTGGATAATTCACCCCTCCACTTT.